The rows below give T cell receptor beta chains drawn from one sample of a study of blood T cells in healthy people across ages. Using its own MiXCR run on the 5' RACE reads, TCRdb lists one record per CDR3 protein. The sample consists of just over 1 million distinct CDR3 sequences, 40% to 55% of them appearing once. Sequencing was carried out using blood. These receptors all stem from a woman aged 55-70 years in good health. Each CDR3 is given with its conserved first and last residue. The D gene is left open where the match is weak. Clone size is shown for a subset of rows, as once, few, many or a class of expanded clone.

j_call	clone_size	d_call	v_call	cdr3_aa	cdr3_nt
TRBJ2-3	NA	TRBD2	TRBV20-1	CSARGTSGREADTQYF	TGCAGTGCTAGAGGGACTAGCGGGAGGGAGGCAGATACGCAGTATTTT
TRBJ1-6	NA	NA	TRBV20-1	CSASSGSSYNSPLHF	TGCAGTGCTAGTTCTGGGAGCTCCTATAATTCACCCCTCCACTTT
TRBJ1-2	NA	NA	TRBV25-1	CASSEYYMASYGYTF	TGTGCCAGCAGTGAATATTACATGGCCAGCTATGGCTACACCTTC
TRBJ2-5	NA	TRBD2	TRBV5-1	CASSLKPLAGGPQETQYF	TGCGCCAGCAGCTTAAAACCACTAGCGGGAGGCCCTCAAGAGACCCAGTACTTC
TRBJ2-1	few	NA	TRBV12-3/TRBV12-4	CASSHGQQGYEQFF	TGTGCCAGCAGTCACGGACAACAGGGATATGAGCAGTTCTTC
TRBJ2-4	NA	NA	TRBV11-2	CASSLGSSRDIQYF	TGTGCCAGCAGCTTGGGGTCTTCACGGGACATTCAGTACTTC
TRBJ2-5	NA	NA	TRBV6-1	CASSSVPGGAGEGRETQYF	TGTGCCAGCAGTAGTGTGCCAGGGGGCGCGGGGGAGGGTCGAGAGACCCAGTACTTC
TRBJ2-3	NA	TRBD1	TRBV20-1	CSARGTGGIDTQYF	TGCAGTGCTAGAGGGACAGGCGGCATAGATACGCAGTATTTT
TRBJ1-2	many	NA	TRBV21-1	CASSSREGRDYGYTF	TGTGCCAGCAGCAGCCGCGAGGGGCGCGACTATGGCTACACCTTC
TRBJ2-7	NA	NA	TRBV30	CAWKGVSSFFEDEQYF	TGTGCCTGGAAGGGGGTCAGTAGTTTTTTTGAGGACGAGCAGTACTTC
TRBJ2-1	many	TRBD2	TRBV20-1	CSAISSGSLYEQFF	TGCAGTGCTATATCTAGCGGGAGTCTGTATGAGCAGTTCTTC
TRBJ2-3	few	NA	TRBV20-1	CSGLRGQDSGKLAVGDTQYF	TGCAGTGGACTTAGAGGACAGGACTCGGGGAAACTAGCGGTAGGAGATACGCAGTATTTT
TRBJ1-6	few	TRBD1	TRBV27	CASSETQGAYNSPLHF	TGTGCCAGCAGTGAAACACAGGGGGCCTATAATTCACCCCTCCACTTT